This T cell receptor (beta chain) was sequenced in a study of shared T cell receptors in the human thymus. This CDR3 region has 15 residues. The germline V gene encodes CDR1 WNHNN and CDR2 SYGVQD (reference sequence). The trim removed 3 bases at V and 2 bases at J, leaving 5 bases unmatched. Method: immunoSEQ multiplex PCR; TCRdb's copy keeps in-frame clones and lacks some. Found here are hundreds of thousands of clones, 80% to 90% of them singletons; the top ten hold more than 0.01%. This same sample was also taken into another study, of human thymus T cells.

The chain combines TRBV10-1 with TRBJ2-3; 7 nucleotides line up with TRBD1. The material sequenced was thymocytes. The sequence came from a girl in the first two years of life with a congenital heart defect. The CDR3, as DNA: TGCGCCAGCAGTGAAGGGGGCGTTGACACAGATACGCAGTATTTT. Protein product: CASSEGGVDTDTQYF.